The clone carrying this T cell receptor (beta chain) has only a few counts. Antigen: not known. These data belong to a study of blood T cells in healthy people across ages. Study in general: Template switching picked up about one barcoded beta molecule for each two T cells.

Looked up from germline, CDR1 is MDHEN and CDR2 is SYDVKM. The V and J ends lost 2 bases and 5 bases respectively, with 9 bases between them. CDR3 size: 13 residues. Alongside a J-beta primer mix, a sample-barcoded 5' primer served in a second PCR lasting roughly 6 to 12 cycles. Sequencing recovered at least 3 million CDR3-containing paired-end reads from each sample. Via MiXCR, TCRdb re-called the 5' RACE reads, giving one row per CDR3 protein. The data show about 540,000 distinct CDR3 sequences, nearly 25% seen once. Regarding the study as a whole: Whereas aged donors had fewer naive CD4+ cells, long-lived donors had more of them and higher diversity.

These data were also reused for a study on T cells of mothers and their children.

The chain combines TRBV28 with TRBJ2-5; the D is unclear. Sequencing was carried out using blood. The origin of this receptor is a boy between 10 and 17 years old in good health. The DNA of the CDR3 is TGTGCCAGCAGTTTAGGGCTTACGGAGACCCAGTACTTC. Translating it yields CASSLGLTETQYF.